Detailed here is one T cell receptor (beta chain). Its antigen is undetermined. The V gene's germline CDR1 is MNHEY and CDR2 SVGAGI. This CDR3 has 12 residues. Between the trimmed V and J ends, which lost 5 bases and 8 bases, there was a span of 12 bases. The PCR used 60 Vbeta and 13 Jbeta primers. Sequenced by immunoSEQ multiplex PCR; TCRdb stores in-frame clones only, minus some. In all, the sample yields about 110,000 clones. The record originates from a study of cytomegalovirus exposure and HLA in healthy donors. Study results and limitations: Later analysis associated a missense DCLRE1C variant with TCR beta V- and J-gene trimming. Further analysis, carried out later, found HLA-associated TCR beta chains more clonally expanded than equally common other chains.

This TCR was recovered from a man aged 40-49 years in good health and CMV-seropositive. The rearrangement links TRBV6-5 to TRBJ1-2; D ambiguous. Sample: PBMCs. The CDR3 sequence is CASSTNSGGYTF. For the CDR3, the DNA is TGTGCCAGCAGTACGAACAGTGGCGGCTACACCTTC.